This entry is about one T cell receptor beta chain. TCRdb itself ran the RACE reads through MiXCR, one entry per CDR3 protein. This sample has about 84,000 distinct CDR3 sequences, with over 9.5% found just once. CDR1 MDHEN and CDR2 SYDVKM come from the germline V gene. The CDR3 runs 13 residues. J was trimmed by 5 bases and V by 6 bases; bases with no gene match: 4. These data belong to a study of human T cells and chemical hapten exposure. Time point noted: patch test 2, 6 weeks after DPC sensitization. The treatment was: therapeutic diphenylcyclopropenone sensitization with weekly scalp DPC. The gene calls are TRBV28 and TRBJ1-2, with 9 bases fitting TRBD1. The receptor was isolated from a woman aged 50 to 60 with alopecia areata. Some clones in this sample may be carry-over from other donors' samples. Source: whole blood, taken in connection with sensitization to the hapten diphenylcyclopropenone (DPC). The CDR3 DNA reads as TGTGCCAGCAGCAACGGACAGGGGTATGGCTACACCTTC. Its translation: CASSNGQGYGYTF.